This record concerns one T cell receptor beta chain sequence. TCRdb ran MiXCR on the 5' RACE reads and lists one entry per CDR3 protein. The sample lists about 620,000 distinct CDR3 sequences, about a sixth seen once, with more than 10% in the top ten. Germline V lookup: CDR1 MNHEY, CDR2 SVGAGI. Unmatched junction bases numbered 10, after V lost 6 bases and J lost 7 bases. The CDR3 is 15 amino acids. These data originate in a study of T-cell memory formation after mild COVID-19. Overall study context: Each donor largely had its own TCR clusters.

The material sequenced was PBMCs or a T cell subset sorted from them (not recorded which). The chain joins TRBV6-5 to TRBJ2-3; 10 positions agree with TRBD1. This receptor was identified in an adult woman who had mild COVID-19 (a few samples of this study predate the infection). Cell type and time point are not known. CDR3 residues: CASRSDRGHGNTQYF. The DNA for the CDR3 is TGTGCCAGCAGATCCGACAGGGGGCACGGGAATACGCAGTATTTT.